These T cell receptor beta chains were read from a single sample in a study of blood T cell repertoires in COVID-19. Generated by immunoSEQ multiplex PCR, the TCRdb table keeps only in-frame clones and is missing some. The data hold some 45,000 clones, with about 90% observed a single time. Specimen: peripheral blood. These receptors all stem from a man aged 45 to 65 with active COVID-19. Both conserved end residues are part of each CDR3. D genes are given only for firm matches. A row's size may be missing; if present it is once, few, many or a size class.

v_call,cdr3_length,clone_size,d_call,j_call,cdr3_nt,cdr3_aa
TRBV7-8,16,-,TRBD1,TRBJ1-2,TGTGCCAGCAGCCACGGTCGGACAGGGTTCACCTATGGCTACACCTTC,CASSHGRTGFTYGYTF
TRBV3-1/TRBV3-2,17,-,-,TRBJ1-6,TGTGCCAGCAGCCAAGATTTGGTTTCGGCGACAGGTTCACCCCTCCACTTT,CASSQDLVSATGSPLHF
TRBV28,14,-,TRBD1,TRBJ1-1,TGTGCCAGCAGTTTATTACAGGGGGGGACTGAAGCTTTCTTT,CASSLLQGGTEAFF
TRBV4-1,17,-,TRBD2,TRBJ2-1,TGCGCCAGCAGCCCGAGGGTGGCTAGCGGGAGATGGAATGAGCAGTTCTTC,CASSPRVASGRWNEQFF
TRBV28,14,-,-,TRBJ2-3,TGTGCCAGCAGTACCCGATGGGAGATCAGTACGCAGTATTTT,CASSTRWEISTQYF
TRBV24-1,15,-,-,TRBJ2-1,TGTGCCACCAGTGCCGTTGACGGACACTACAATGAGCAGTTCTTC,CATSAVDGHYNEQFF
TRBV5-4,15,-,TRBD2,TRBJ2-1,TGTGCCAGCAGCCTAGGACTAGCGGCGTACAATGAGCAGTTCTTC,CASSLGLAAYNEQFF
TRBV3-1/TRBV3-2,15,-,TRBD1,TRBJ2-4,TGTGCCAGCAGCCCCGGACAGGGGGGGAAAAACATTCAGTACTTC,CASSPGQGGKNIQYF
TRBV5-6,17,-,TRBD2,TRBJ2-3,TGTGCCAGCAGCTCCCGCGGACTAGCGGGAGATGGAGATACGCAGTATTTT,CASSSRGLAGDGDTQYF
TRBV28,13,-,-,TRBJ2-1,TGTGCCAGCAGCCGGGCCGGAGGGAATGAGCAGTTCTTC,CASSRAGGNEQFF
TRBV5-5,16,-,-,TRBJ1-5,TGTGCCAGCAGCACCCAGGCAGAGGGCCCCAATCAGCCCCAGCATTTT,CASSTQAEGPNQPQHF
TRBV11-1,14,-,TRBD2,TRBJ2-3,TGTGCCAGCAGCCGGGGGGGCAGTACAGATACGCAGTATTTT,CASSRGGSTDTQYF
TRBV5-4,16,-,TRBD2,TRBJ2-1,TGTGCCAGCAGCTTTGGGTCTAGCGGGCAGCCCCCCGAGCAGTTCTTC,CASSFGSSGQPPEQFF
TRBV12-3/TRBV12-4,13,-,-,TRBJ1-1,TGTGCCAGCAGTCTCTTGAGGGGGACTGAAGCTTTCTTT,CASSLLRGTEAFF
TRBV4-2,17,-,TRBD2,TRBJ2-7,TGTGCCAGCAGCCAAGACGGGGGACTAGCGGGGGTCTACGAGCAGTACTTC,CASSQDGGLAGVYEQYF
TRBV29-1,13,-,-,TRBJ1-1,TGCAGCGCTGCGGTGATGGGGGGCACTGAAGCTTTCTTT,CSAAVMGGTEAFF
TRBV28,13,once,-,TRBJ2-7,TGTGCCAGCAGTCGGACATCGACCTACGAGCAGTACTTC,CASSRTSTYEQYF
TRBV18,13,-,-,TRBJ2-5,TGTGCCAGCTCACGATCCCAGGAAGAGACCCAGTACTTC,CASSRSQEETQYF
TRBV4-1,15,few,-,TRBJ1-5,TGCGCCAGCAGCCAAGAAGTCAGGCCGAATCAGCCCCAGCATTTT,CASSQEVRPNQPQHF
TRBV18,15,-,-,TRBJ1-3,TGTGCCAGCTCATACGCACAGGGCACTGGAAACACCATATATTTT,CASSYAQGTGNTIYF
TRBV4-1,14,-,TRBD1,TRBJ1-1,TGCGCCAGCAGCCAAGAACCAGGGGGCACTGAAGCTTTCTTT,CASSQEPGGTEAFF
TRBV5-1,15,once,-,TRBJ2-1,TGCGCCAGCAGCTTGCGGCGGGCGGAAGGGGGTGAGCAGTTCTTC,CASSLRRAEGGEQFF
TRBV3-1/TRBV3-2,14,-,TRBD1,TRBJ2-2,TGTGCCAGCAGCCAGGGACAGCACACCGGGGAGCTGTTTTTT,CASSQGQHTGELFF
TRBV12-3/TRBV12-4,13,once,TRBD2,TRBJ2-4,TGTGCCAGCAGAGCGGGACCGGAGGACATTCAGTACTTC,CASRAGPEDIQYF
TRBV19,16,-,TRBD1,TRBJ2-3,TGTGCCAGTAGTATTCCACCGGGACAGGGTGCGGATACGCAGTATTTT,CASSIPPGQGADTQYF
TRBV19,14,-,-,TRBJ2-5,TGTGCCAGTAGTCTCGGGAGAGGCCAAGAGACCCAGTACTTC,CASSLGRGQETQYF
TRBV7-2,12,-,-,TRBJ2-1,TGTGCCAGCAGCGCCATTCGCGATGAGCAGTTCTTC,CASSAIRDEQFF